The T cell receptor (beta chain) under discussion was sequenced for a study of blood T cell repertoires in COVID-19. Across the whole study: Material from acute and convalescent COVID-19 was sourced from the United States, Italy and Spain.

Per the study methods: Scientists estimated how many nucleated cells there were by amplifying reference gene primers. This table comes from immunoSEQ multiplex PCR, and its TCRdb copy is limited to in-frame clones, with some not included. D and trimming were read from the DNA, whereas the V and J calls and clone size are those reported in that table. The data show roughly 63,000 clones, about 88% seen once. The CDR3 contains 17 residues. CDR1 is MGHRA and CDR2 is YSYEKL in the germline V gene. The V end was cut by 1 base, the J end by 8 bases, with 20 bases between. The source is a man between 50 and 59 years old with active COVID-19. The sequencing input was peripheral blood. This chain links TRBV4-1 with TRBJ1-4, with D hard to call. This CDR3 reads CASSQVPLALGGEKLFF. For the CDR3, the DNA is TGCGCCAGCAGCCAAGTCCCTTTAGCTCTCGGAGGGGAAAAACTGTTTTTT.